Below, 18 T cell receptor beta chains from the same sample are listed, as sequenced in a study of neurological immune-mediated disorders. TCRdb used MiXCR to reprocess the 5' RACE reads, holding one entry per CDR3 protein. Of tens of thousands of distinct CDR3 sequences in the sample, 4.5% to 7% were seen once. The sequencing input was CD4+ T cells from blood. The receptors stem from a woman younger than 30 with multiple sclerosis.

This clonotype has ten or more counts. The CDR3, as DNA: TGCAGCAGTACTAAGGTTTTGGGCACTGAAGCTTTCTTT. Translated, it gives CSSTKVLGTEAFF. This rearrangement joins TRBV29-1 to TRBJ1-1; no clear D. V lost 8 bases to trimming and J lost 4 bases, with 17 bases between them. There are 13 residues in the CDR3. Germline V gives CDR1 SQVTM, CDR2 ANQGSEA.

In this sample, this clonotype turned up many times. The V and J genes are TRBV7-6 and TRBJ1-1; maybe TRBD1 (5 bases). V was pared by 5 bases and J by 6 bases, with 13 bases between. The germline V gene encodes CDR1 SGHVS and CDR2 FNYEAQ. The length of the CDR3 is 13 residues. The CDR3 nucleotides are TGTGCCAGCAGCCTCAGGGTTAGGGCTGAAGCTTTCTTT. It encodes CASSLRVRAEAFF.

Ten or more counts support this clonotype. The CDR3 spells CASSPPDRVGTEAFF. CDR3 nucleotide sequence: TGCGCCAGCAGCCCCCCGGACAGGGTGGGCACTGAAGCTTTCTTT. V is TRBV4-1 and J is TRBJ1-1; TRBD1 matches at 8 bases. This CDR3 comprises 15 residues. Per the germline V gene, CDR1 is MGHRA and CDR2 is YSYEKL. After removal of 4 bases from V and 4 bases from J, the junction contained 8 bases not matched to a gene.

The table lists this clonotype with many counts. The CDR3 region is CASSRATFGLAGGNEQFF. The DNA of the CDR3 is TGTGCCAGCAGCCGGGCTACGTTTGGACTAGCGGGAGGGAATGAGCAGTTCTTC. The genes are TRBV5-5 and TRBJ2-1; 15 positions match TRBD2. The germline CDR1 and CDR2 sequences are SGHKS and YYEKEE (reference sequence). J lost 7 bases, V lost 4 bases, and 12 bases had no gene match. The CDR3 is made up of 18 amino acids.

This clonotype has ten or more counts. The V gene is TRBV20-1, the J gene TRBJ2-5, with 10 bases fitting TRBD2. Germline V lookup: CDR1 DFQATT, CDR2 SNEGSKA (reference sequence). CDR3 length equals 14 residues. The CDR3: CSGSQRGGLETQYF. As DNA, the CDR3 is TGCAGCGGCTCCCAGCGGGGGGGTTTAGAGACCCAGTACTTC.

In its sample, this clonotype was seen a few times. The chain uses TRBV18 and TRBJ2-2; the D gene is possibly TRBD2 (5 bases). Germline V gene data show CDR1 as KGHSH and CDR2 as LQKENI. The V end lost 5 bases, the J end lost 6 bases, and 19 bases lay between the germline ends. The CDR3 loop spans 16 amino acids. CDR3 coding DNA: TGTGCCAGCTCAGGCACCTTACTAGGGTTCGCCGGGGAGCTGTTTTTT. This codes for CASSGTLLGFAGELFF. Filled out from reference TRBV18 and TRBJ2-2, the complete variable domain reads NAGVMQNPRHLVRRRGQEARLRCSPMKGHSHVYWYRQLPEEGLKFMVYLQKENIIDESGMPKERFSAEFPKEGPSILRIQQVVRGDSAAYFCASSGTLLGFAGELFFGEGSRLTVL.

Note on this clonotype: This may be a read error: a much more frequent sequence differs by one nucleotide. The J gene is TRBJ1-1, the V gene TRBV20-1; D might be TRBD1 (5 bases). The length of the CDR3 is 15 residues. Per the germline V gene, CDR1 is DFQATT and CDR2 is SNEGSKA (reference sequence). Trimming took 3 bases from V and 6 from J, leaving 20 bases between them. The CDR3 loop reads CSARGLGRRVSEAFF. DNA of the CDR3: TGCAGTGCTAGGGGGTTGGGTCGCAGGGTTTCTGAAGCTTTCTTT.

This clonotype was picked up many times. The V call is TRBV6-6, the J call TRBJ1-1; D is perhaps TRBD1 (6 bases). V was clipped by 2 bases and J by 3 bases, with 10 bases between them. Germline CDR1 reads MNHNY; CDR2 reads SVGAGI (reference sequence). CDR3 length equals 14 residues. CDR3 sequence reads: CASSYAGAHTEAFF. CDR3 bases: TGTGCCAGCAGTTACGCAGGGGCGCACACTGAAGCTTTCTTT.

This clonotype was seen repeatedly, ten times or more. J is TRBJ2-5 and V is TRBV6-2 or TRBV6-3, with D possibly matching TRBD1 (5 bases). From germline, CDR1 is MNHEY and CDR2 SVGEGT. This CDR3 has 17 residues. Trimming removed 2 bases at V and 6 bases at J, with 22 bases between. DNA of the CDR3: TGTGCCAGCAGTTACGGAATTGGGGCCTGGATGGTAAAGACCCAGTACTTC. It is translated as CASSYGIGAWMVKTQYF.

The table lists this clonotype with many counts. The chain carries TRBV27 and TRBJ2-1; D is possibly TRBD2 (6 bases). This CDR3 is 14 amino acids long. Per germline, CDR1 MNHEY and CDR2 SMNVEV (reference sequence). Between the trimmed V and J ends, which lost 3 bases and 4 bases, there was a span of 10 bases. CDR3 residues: CASSFRERYNEQFF. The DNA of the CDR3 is TGTGCCAGCAGTTTCCGGGAGAGATACAATGAGCAGTTCTTC.

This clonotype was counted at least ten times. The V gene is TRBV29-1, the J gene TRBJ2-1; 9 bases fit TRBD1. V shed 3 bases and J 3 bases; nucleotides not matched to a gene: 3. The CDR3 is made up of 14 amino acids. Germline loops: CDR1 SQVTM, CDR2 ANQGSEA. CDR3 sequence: CSVDRQGVYNEQFF. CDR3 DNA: TGCAGCGTTGATAGACAGGGGGTCTACAATGAGCAGTTCTTC.

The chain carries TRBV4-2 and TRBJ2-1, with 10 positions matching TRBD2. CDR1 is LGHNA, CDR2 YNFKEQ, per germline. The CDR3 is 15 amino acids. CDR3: CTNSQVRLAGNEQFF. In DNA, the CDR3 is TGTACCAACAGCCAAGTTCGACTAGCGGGCAATGAGCAGTTCTTC.

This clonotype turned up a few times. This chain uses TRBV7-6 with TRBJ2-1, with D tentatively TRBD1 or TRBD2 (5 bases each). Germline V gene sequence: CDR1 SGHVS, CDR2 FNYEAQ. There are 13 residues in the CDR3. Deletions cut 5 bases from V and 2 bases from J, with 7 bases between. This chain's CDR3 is CASSVGPYNEQFF. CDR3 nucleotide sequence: TGTGCCAGCAGCGTGGGACCCTACAATGAGCAGTTCTTC.

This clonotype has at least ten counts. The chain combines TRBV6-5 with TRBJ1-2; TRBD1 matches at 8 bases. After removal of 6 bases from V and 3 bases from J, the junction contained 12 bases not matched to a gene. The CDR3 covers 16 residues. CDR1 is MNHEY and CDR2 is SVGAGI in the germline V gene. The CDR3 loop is CASRRSMTGDHYGYTF. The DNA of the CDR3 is TGTGCCAGCAGACGCTCCATGACAGGGGACCACTATGGCTACACCTTC.

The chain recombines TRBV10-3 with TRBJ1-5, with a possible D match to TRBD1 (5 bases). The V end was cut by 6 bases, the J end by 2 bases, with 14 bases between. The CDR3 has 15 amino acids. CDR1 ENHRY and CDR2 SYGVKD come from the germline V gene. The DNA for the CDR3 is TGTGCCATCAGCGGGGCACCTAGGGGCAATCAGCCCCAGCATTTT. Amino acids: CAISGAPRGNQPQHF.

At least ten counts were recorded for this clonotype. CDR3 amino acids: CASSLVAALGGTGGGGYTF. CDR3 nucleotide sequence: TGTGCCAGCAGCTTAGTAGCTGCTCTCGGGGGGACAGGGGGCGGTGGCTACACCTTC. This sequence joins TRBV7-2 and TRBJ1-2; 12 nucleotides match TRBD1. CDR1 is SGHTA, CDR2 FQGNSA, per germline. V was pared by 1 base and J by 7 bases, with 16 bases of the junction left unmatched. The CDR3 is 19 residues long.

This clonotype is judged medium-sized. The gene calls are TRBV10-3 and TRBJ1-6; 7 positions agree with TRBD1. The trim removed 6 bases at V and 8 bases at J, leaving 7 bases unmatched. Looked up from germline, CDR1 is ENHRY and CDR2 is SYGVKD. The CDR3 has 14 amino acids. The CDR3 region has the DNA TGTGCCATCAGGAACAGGGGTGTAGATTCACCCCTCCACTTT. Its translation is CAIRNRGVDSPLHF.

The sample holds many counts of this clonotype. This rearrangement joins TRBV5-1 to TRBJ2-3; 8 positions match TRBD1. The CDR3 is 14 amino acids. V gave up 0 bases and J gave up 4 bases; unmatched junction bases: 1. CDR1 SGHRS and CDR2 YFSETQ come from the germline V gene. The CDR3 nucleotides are TGCGCCAGCAGCTTGGTGACAGGGGCAGATACGCAGTATTTT. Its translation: CASSLVTGADTQYF.